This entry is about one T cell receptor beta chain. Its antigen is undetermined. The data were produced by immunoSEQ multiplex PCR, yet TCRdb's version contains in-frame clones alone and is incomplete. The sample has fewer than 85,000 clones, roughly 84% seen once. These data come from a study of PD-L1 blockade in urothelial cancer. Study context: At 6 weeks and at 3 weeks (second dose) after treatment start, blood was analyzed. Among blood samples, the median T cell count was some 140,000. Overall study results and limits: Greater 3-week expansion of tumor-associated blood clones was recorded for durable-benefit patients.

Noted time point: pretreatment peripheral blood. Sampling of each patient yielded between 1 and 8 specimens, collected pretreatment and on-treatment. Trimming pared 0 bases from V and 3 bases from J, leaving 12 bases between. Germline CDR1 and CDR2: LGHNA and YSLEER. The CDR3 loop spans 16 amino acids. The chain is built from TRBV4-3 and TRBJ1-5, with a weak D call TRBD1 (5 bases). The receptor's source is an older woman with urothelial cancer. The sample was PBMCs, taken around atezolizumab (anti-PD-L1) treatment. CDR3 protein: CASSQDSAGSNQPQHF. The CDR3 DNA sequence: TGCGCCAGCAGCCAAGATTCGGCAGGGTCCAATCAGCCCCAGCATTTT.